The 32 T cell receptor beta chains reported below all come from one sample, sequenced in a study of blood T cell repertoires in COVID-19. Method: immunoSEQ multiplex PCR; TCRdb's copy keeps in-frame clones and lacks some. This table holds some 120,000 clones, about 84% found once. Sequencing was done on a sample of peripheral blood. The receptors shown here come from a woman between 55 and 75 years old with acute or convalescent COVID-19.

V usage is TRBV7-9 and J usage is TRBJ1-2; TRBD1 agrees at 7 bases. This CDR3 comprises 14 residues. V dropped 5 bases and J dropped 6; count of bases not matched to a gene: 9. Germline values: CDR1 SEHNR, CDR2 FQNEAQ (reference sequence). As DNA, the CDR3 is TGTGCCAGCAGCCTACAGGGGCCATGGGATGGCTACACCTTC. Residues: CASSLQGPWDGYTF. The full variable domain, completed using reference TRBV7-9 and TRBJ1-2, is DTGVSQNPRHKITKRGQNVTFRCDPISEHNRLYWYRQTLGQGPEFLTYFQNEAQLEKSRLLSDRFSAERPKGSFSTLEIQRTEQGDSAMYLCASSLQGPWDGYTFGSGTRLTVV.

The rearrangement joins TRBV30 to TRBJ2-3, with 9 bases fitting TRBD1. CDR1 and CDR2 (germline): GTSNPN, SVGIG (reference sequence). V lost 2 bases to trimming and J lost 2 bases; unmatched junction nucleotides: 8. The CDR3 sequence is 16 residues long. DNA of the CDR3: TGTGCCTGGAGTCCGGGACAGGGTGAAACCACAGATACGCAGTATTTT. Amino acids: CAWSPGQGETTDTQYF.

The chain carries TRBV2 and TRBJ2-6; D gene ambiguous. Trimming left V 2 bases short and J 2 bases short, with 7 bases between. The CDR3 consists of 15 residues. The germline CDR1 and CDR2 sequences are SNHLY and FYNNEI. CDR3: CASSETAAGANVLTF. Written as DNA, the CDR3 is TGTGCCAGCAGTGAAACTGCCGCTGGGGCCAACGTCCTGACTTTC.

CDR3 in DNA: TGTGCCAGCAGCCAGGGTCCCAGCACAGATACGCAGTATTTT. Encoded protein: CASSQGPSTDTQYF. V is TRBV6-4 and J is TRBJ2-3, with D maybe TRBD1 (5 bases). The germline V gene encodes CDR1 MRHNA and CDR2 SNTAGT. This CDR3 spans 14 amino acids. V lost 6 bases and J lost 0, with 10 bases in between.

This chain joins TRBV12-3 or TRBV12-4 and TRBJ1-3, with 7 bases lining up with TRBD1. V gave up 6 bases and J gave up 6 bases; unmatched junction bases: 5. The CDR3 loop spans 13 amino acids. The CDR3 here is CASRRTGVNTIYF. In nucleotides, the CDR3 is TGTGCCAGCAGACGAACAGGGGTAAACACCATATATTTT.

The rearrangement links TRBV9 to TRBJ1-6; D gene ambiguous. The CDR3 covers 15 residues. Per the germline V gene, CDR1 is SGDLS and CDR2 is YYNGEE. Trimming took 2 bases from V and 0 from J, leaving 6 bases between them. This CDR3 is CASSVSSSYNSPLHF. Written as DNA, the CDR3 is TGTGCCAGCAGCGTTTCGAGCTCCTATAATTCACCCCTCCACTTT.

The chain is built from TRBV5-6 and TRBJ1-2; D is undetermined. The germline gives CDR1 SGHDT, CDR2 YYEEEE. Trimming stripped 1 base from V and 7 bases from J, with 11 bases between. The CDR3 runs to 13 residues. CDR3: CASSLWGESGYTF. In nucleotides, the CDR3 is TGTGCCAGCAGCTTGTGGGGAGAAAGTGGCTACACCTTC.

The chain recombines TRBV3-1 (or the pseudogene TRBV3-2) with TRBJ1-6, with D perhaps matching TRBD1 (5 bases). The CDR3 is made up of 15 amino acids. V lost 4 bases to trimming and J lost 9 bases, with 16 bases between them. Germline loops: CDR1 LGHDT, CDR2 YNNKEL (reference sequence). In nucleotides, the CDR3 is TGTGCCAGCAGCCGGGCGACAGAGAGGCGTTCACCCCTCCACTTT. It yields the protein CASSRATERRSPLHF.

The gene calls are TRBV13 and TRBJ2-1, with 9 bases aligning to TRBD1. Germline V gene lookup returns CDR1 PRHDT and CDR2 FYEKMQ (reference sequence). The CDR3 has 17 residues. J was trimmed by 9 bases and V by 0 bases; bases with no gene match: 12. DNA for the CDR3: TGTGCCAGCAGCTTAGGCCTTGTCTGGGGACAGGGTACTGAGCAGTTCTTC. It is translated as CASSLGLVWGQGTEQFF. The whole variable domain, remainder taken from reference TRBV13 and TRBJ2-1, is AAGVIQSPRHLIKEKRETATLKCYPIPRHDTVYWYQQGPGQDPQFLISFYEKMQSDKGSIPDRFSAQQFSDYHSELNMSSLELGDSALYFCASSLGLVWGQGTEQFFGPGTRLTVL.

The chain combines TRBV28 with TRBJ1-2, with a weak D call TRBD1 (6 bases). The CDR3 extends over 14 amino acids. Germline V gene sequence: CDR1 MDHEN, CDR2 SYDVKM. Trimming stripped 8 bases from V and 3 bases from J, with 16 bases between. The CDR3 loop is CASQTGQADYGYTF. CDR3 DNA sequence: TGTGCCAGCCAGACAGGCCAAGCCGACTATGGCTACACCTTC.

V gene TRBV19 combines with J gene TRBJ1-5, with a tentative D call TRBD1 (6 bases). The CDR3 contains 14 residues. The germline V gene encodes CDR1 LNHDA and CDR2 SQIVND (reference sequence). V gave up 5 bases and J gave up 2 bases, with 10 bases separating them. The CDR3 loop reads CASSGGAGNQPQHF. CDR3 DNA: TGTGCCAGTAGTGGGGGGGCCGGCAATCAGCCCCAGCATTTT. The full variable domain, in which reference TRBV19 and TRBJ1-5 provide the parts outside the CDR3, is DGGITQSPKYLFRKEGQNVTLSCEQNLNHDAMYWYRQDPGQGLRLIYYSQIVNDFQKGDIAEGYSVSREKKESFPLTVTSAQKNPTAFYLCASSGGAGNQPQHFGDGTRLSIL.

V gene TRBV7-3 combines with J gene TRBJ2-7; a weak D match, TRBD2 (6 bases). The CDR3 is 13 amino acids. Germline CDR1 is SGHTA and CDR2 is FQGTGA. Trimming shortened V by 2 bases and J by 6 bases, and 11 bases separated the two germline ends. CDR3 coding DNA: TGTGCCAGCAGCTTACTGGGGGACTCCGAGCAGTACTTC. Amino acid sequence: CASSLLGDSEQYF.

The genes are TRBV7-9 and TRBJ2-4, with D unclear. The V gene's germline CDR1 is SEHNR and CDR2 FQNEAQ (reference sequence). The CDR3 consists of 15 residues. V dropped 2 bases and J dropped 2 bases, with 10 bases sitting between them. CDR3 residues: CASSLFQASKNIQYF. CDR3 sequence (DNA): TGTGCCAGCAGCTTATTCCAGGCTTCCAAAAACATTCAGTACTTC.

The V gene is TRBV3-1 (or the pseudogene TRBV3-2), the J gene TRBJ2-5; 9 bases line up with TRBD2. The CDR3 consists of 15 residues. V shed 4 bases and J 9 bases; nucleotides not matched to a gene: 12. Germline V gene data show CDR1 as LGHDT and CDR2 as YNNKEL (reference sequence). The CDR3 nucleotides are TGTGCCAGCAGCCCTTCTAGCGGGGCTAGCGGGCCCCAGTACTTC. This sequence encodes CASSPSSGASGPQYF.

The genes are TRBV28 and TRBJ1-6, with 7 bases lining up with TRBD1. Germline loops: CDR1 MDHEN, CDR2 SYDVKM. V gave up 10 bases and J gave up 5 bases; unmatched junction bases: 5. This CDR3 region has 13 residues. DNA of the CDR3: TGTGCCATCAAGGGACAGAATAATTCACCCCTCCACTTT. As protein: CAIKGQNNSPLHF.

The rearrangement links TRBV21-1 to TRBJ1-1; the table names TRBD1, a call not compared with the DNA. TRBV21-1 is a recognized pseudogene. The CDR3 has 13 residues. The CDR3 protein is CASSKEDSTEAFF. CDR3 nucleotide sequence: TGTGCCAGCAGCAAAGAAGACAGCACTGAAGCTTTCTTT.

The V and J genes are TRBV5-1 and TRBJ2-6, with 9 bases aligning to TRBD1. The J segment lost 2 bases and the V segment lost 5 bases, leaving 8 bases of the junction unmatched. CDR3 length: 17 amino acids. The germline CDR1 and CDR2 sequences are SGHRS and YFSETQ. CDR3: CASRPDRGLAGANVLTF. As DNA, the CDR3 is TGCGCCAGCAGACCAGACAGGGGGTTAGCTGGGGCCAACGTCCTGACTTTC.

A few counts support this clone. The V and J genes are TRBV29-1 and TRBJ1-2; 8 nucleotides align to TRBD1. The CDR3 spans 13 residues. The V gene end was trimmed by 7 bases and the J gene end by 0 bases; junction bases not matched to a gene: 4. Per germline, CDR1 SQVTM and CDR2 ANQGSEA. The CDR3, as DNA: TGCAGCGCCGGGGACAGGACTAACTATGGCTACACCTTC. Protein sequence: CSAGDRTNYGYTF.

The chain is built from TRBV11-2 and TRBJ2-2; D might be TRBD2 (5 bases). The V and J ends lost 5 bases and 3 bases respectively, with 13 bases between them. CDR3 length: 15 amino acids. Germline V gene data show CDR1 as SGHAT and CDR2 as FQNNGV. CDR3 in amino acids: CASSINGVYTGELFF. The CDR3 nucleotides read TGTGCCAGCAGCATAAACGGGGTCTACACCGGGGAGCTGTTTTTT.

The chain has TRBV2 and TRBJ2-2; D gene unclear. The V gene lost 4 bases and the J gene lost 6 bases, with 9 bases spanning the gap. Germline loops: CDR1 SNHLY, CDR2 FYNNEI. This CDR3 comprises 13 residues. The CDR3: CASSVRVAGELFF. The DNA of the CDR3 is TGTGCCAGCAGTGTCCGTGTAGCCGGGGAGCTGTTTTTT.

The chain carries TRBV5-1 and TRBJ2-2, with D tentatively TRBD2 (5 bases). V was shortened by 4 bases and J by 1 base, with 11 bases between the two germline ends. Germline lookup yields CDR1 SGHRS and CDR2 YFSETQ. The CDR3 is 15 amino acids. Here the CDR3 reads CASSPDGENTGELFF. CDR3 in DNA: TGCGCCAGCAGCCCCGACGGGGAGAACACCGGGGAGCTGTTTTTT.

V is TRBV27 and J is TRBJ1-2; D not certain. The CDR3 extends over 16 amino acids. Germline V CDR1 and CDR2: MNHEY, SMNVEV (reference sequence). V shed 2 bases and J shed 0 bases, with 13 bases lying between them. DNA for the CDR3: TGTGCCAGCAGTTTAGAATGGCATTTTGCTAACTATGGCTACACCTTC. Translating gives CASSLEWHFANYGYTF.

J is TRBJ1-6 and V is TRBV7-9; D uncertain. Looked up from germline, CDR1 is SEHNR and CDR2 is FQNEAQ (reference sequence). The CDR3 covers 12 residues. The V end was cut by 8 bases, the J end by 7 bases, with 9 bases between. In DNA form, the CDR3 reads TGTGCCAGCGGATCGGAGAATTCACCCCTCCACTTT. It codes for CASGSENSPLHF.

This clone came up a few times. The chain joins TRBV24-1 to TRBJ1-6, with TRBD1 matching 7 bases. The CDR3 consists of 12 residues. The trim removed 10 bases at V and 7 bases at J, leaving 3 bases unmatched. CDR1 is KGHDR and CDR2 is SFDVKD in the germline V gene. CDR3 protein: CATGTDNSPLHF. CDR3 DNA: TGTGCCACGGGGACAGACAATTCACCCCTCCACTTT.

This clone was detected a few times. The chain couples TRBV24-1 to TRBJ1-1; D gene uncertain. Trimming removed 2 bases at V and 2 bases at J, with 5 bases between. The CDR3 has 13 amino acids. The germline V gene has CDR1 KGHDR and CDR2 SFDVKD. DNA for the CDR3: TGTGCCACCAGTGATTGGGCTAACACTGAAGCTTTCTTT. Translation: CATSDWANTEAFF.

The gene calls are TRBV4-2 and TRBJ2-3, with 13 bases matching TRBD2. The germline CDR1 and CDR2 sequences are LGHNA and YNFKEQ. Trimming removed 4 bases from V and 2 bases from J; junction bases left unmatched: 3. The length of the CDR3 is 16 residues. The CDR3 region is CASSLGTSGVTDTQYF. In nucleotides, the CDR3 is TGTGCCAGCAGCCTCGGGACTAGCGGGGTCACAGATACGCAGTATTTT.

The chain uses TRBV5-1 and TRBJ2-5; 8 nucleotides match TRBD1. V trimming: 0 bases; J trimming: 2 bases; junction bases outside the gene matches: 12. Per the germline V gene, CDR1 is SGHRS and CDR2 is YFSETQ. The CDR3 has 18 amino acids. The chain's CDR3 is CASSLGGRTGLGQETQYF. The CDR3 DNA is TGCGCCAGCAGCTTGGGGGGTCGGACAGGGCTGGGACAAGAGACCCAGTACTTC.

In its sample, this clone was seen once. This chain connects TRBV6-4 to TRBJ2-2; D uncertain. The length of the CDR3 is 15 residues. The V and J ends lost 3 bases and 4 bases respectively, with 12 bases between them. The germline V gene has CDR1 MRHNA and CDR2 SNTAGT. CDR3 protein: CASSEIAGITGELFF. The CDR3 DNA reads as TGTGCCAGCAGTGAAATCGCAGGAATCACCGGGGAGCTGTTTTTT.

J is TRBJ2-3 and V is TRBV24-1; no definite D call. The germline gives CDR1 KGHDR, CDR2 SFDVKD. V lost 3 bases and J 3 bases, leaving 12 bases between the germline ends. There are 15 residues in the CDR3. CDR3 coding DNA: TGTGCCACCAGTGATGGTAGAGGCTATACAGATACGCAGTATTTT. Its translation: CATSDGRGYTDTQYF.

The J gene is TRBJ1-5, the V gene TRBV19; tentative D call: TRBD1 (6 bases). Germline V gene data show CDR1 as LNHDA and CDR2 as SQIVND (reference sequence). The CDR3 sequence is 15 residues long. V was cut by 6 bases and J by 0 bases, with 12 bases left in between. The chain's CDR3 is CASRTGTPSNQPQHF. In nucleotides, the CDR3 is TGTGCCAGTAGAACCGGGACACCTAGCAATCAGCCCCAGCATTTT.

The chain couples TRBV3-1 (or the pseudogene TRBV3-2) to TRBJ1-5; possible D gene TRBD1, 5 bases. The CDR3 extends over 14 amino acids. Germline values: CDR1 LGHDT, CDR2 YNNKEL (reference sequence). Trimming removed 3 bases at V and 6 bases at J, with 12 bases between. CDR3 coding DNA: TGTGCCAGCAGCCAGGGGGGTGATGGTCAGCCCCAGCATTTT. Protein sequence: CASSQGGDGQPQHF.

This clone was observed a single time. DNA for the CDR3: TGTGCCAGCAGCCCCGGGACACCTTCCTATATTCAGTACTTC. It encodes CASSPGTPSYIQYF. V is TRBV3-1 (or the pseudogene TRBV3-2) and J is TRBJ2-4, with a tentative D call TRBD1 (6 bases). Trimming removed 4 bases from V and 10 bases from J, with 17 bases in between. The CDR3 length is 14 residues. Germline CDR1 reads LGHDT; CDR2 reads YNNKEL (reference sequence).